This TCR beta chain was profiled in a study of T cell repertoires in cytomegalovirus infection (dated by TCRdb to about 2019). About the full investigation: Peptide stimulations targeted recently identified HLA-C-restricted CMV epitopes, whose presentation resists viral immunomodulation, together with well-studied HLA-B-restricted epitopes. Donor HLA type was relevant to the analysis, as public TCR beta signatures indicated carriage of CMV infection together with the matching HLA type. Broader findings and caveats from the paper: Cumulative frequency of public TCR beta family members discriminated carriers of CMV infection plus the relevant HLA type in this cohort and an independent roughly 330-donor cohort. The ex vivo response was dominated by HLA-C-restricted CMV-specific TCR beta clonotypes, which also provided the single most frequent clonotype in two of eight donors.

Only one count was recorded for this clonotype. Its antigen is not yet known. Base qualities are not at hand, and no much larger clone is one base apart. A lone read offers only weak evidence. The treatment or condition label for this specimen denotes: in vitro stimulation with specific CMV peptide epitopes to enrich CMV-specific T cells. The instrument given in TCRdb is Illumina HiSeq 1500. TCRdb passed the public sequencing reads through fastp at Q25 and MiXCR, retaining productive beta sequences. Rows with a matching CDR3 protein are joined into one entry that keeps the most common DNA and genes. This sample lists roughly 500,000 distinct CDR3 sequences; about 42% were detected once. The ten biggest clones cover around 45% of the sample. After removal of 1 base from V and 4 bases from J, the junction retains 11 bases not matched to a gene. Sequences SGHVS (CDR1) and FQNEAQ (CDR2) are obtained from the germline V gene. The CDR3 covers 17 residues, taking in both the cysteine and the phenylalanine. Just CDR3 DNA is preserved here, 51 bases in frame from base 1.

The sequence was obtained from a human donor in good health (CMV status not recorded). Some clones in this sample may be carry-over from other donors' samples. The chain employs TRBV7-8 and TRBJ1-2; 8 junctional bases match TRBD1. The sample here was cultured PBMCs, taken from culture after CMV antigen stimulation. The CDR3 region reads CASSLVVTGVSSYGYTF. The sequence in DNA is TGTGCCAGCAGCTTAGTTGTGACAGGGGTTTCGAGCTATGGCTACACCTTC.